Below, one TCR beta chain is given with its context. What this receptor recognizes is not known. One base away there is no much larger clone; base qualities are not given. The data belong to a study of cytomegalovirus exposure and HLA in healthy donors (TCRdb year 2017). Study-wide context: An earlier analysis of 550 to 700 of the donors reported about 250 Gb of sequence data and 117 million unique TCR beta sequences from 150 million to 200 million T cells. Approximately 300 gigabases of sequencing data and approximately 93 million unique TCR sequences were included in an early release covering several hundred HLA-typed donors. The genetic ancestry cluster associated with self-reported Caucasian donors included over 80% of the roughly 400 genotyped donors. The study aimed to test whether cataloging public T cell receptors could reveal signatures of past pathogen exposure. The study profiled the T cell repertoires of under 850 subjects by immunosequencing and related them to cytomegalovirus serostatus. Along with the approximately 650-subject first cohort, a separate validation cohort of over a hundred different subjects was used. To predict cytomegalovirus infection status, the study combined high-throughput TCR immunosequencing, statistical association of individual TCRs with disease status, and machine learning. To study patterns of TCR occurrence, a later analysis re-analyzed previously published TCR beta repertoires from 550 to 800 donors and added high-resolution HLA genotyping. Rather than using new phenotypic data, the later analysis identified candidate immune exposures from TCR beta sequences and from how often those sequences occurred across donors. An earlier analysis of 587 of the donors applied high-throughput TCR beta sequencing to assess whether each TCR beta V gene segment acted as functional or pseudogenic. Alongside the repertoire data, information on donor age, sex, ethnicity and CMV serostatus was compiled. In a later genetic analysis, genome-wide SNP genotypes for about three fifths of the roughly 670 donors were used, and that subset was treated as a discovery cohort. All discovery cohort repertoires had been generated using a single sequencing platform. Class I and class II HLA loci were covered by the typing at four-digit resolution. Typing coverage varied by locus: 629-630 donors for A, B, C, DRB1 and DQB1; roughly 500 for DQA1; 606 for DPA1; approximately 470 for DPB1. Roughly five DR-DQ haplotypes were treated as single units for association and clustering because of strong linkage in the cohort. Among under 450 genotyped donors of the cohort, an average of around 240,000 unique TCR beta nucleotide sequences were sequenced per donor, around 18% of them non-productive.

In total, roughly 710 healthy bone marrow donors made up the cohort. At the time of sampling, all cohort members were nominally healthy, though unrecorded immune exposures were likely present. The donor was CMV seropositive and was included in the group of 300 or so seropositive cohort members. A peripheral blood sample was collected from each donor, and TCR beta sequencing was performed on peripheral blood mononuclear cells. The Qiagen DNeasy Blood Extraction Kit was used to extract genomic DNA from the blood cell samples. From the cysteine up to the phenylalanine, the CDR3 has a length of 15 residues. The read is trimmed to its CDR3 DNA, 45 bases read in frame from base 1. CDR1 is given as MDHEN and CDR2 as SYDVKM, both from the germline V gene. V is shortened by 6 bases, J by 0 bases, and the region joining them spans 15 bases. Libraries were made using the immunoSEQ multiplex PCR assay. For the multiplex PCR, a mixture combining 60 forward primers for TCR Vbeta segments and 13 reverse primers for TCR Jbeta segments was used. The CDR3 region of rearranged TCR beta genes was amplified from genomic DNA by a multiplex PCR assay. The amplified TCR beta libraries were sequenced on the Illumina HiSeq System as 87-base-pair reads. In the source study's methods: In a later analysis, some 80 million unique TCR beta chains were counted across the 690 or so repertoires, and some 10 million of these chains were shared by at least two donors. Raw reads were error-corrected and collapsed into unique sequences by a nearest-neighbor algorithm in which closely related sequences were merged to remove PCR and sequencing errors. V, D and J gene segments were assigned by aligning CDR3 sequences to IMGT reference sequences. For a sequence to be retained, a match of at least six nucleotides to both a V gene segment and a J gene segment was required. Rearrangements were called productive when the CDR3 lacked stop codons and stayed in frame with V and J; all others were non-productive. Following IMGT convention, CDR3 was defined as the stretch from the second conserved V-encoded cysteine to the conserved J-encoded phenylalanine. Sequences without an unambiguous match to a single V gene segment were excluded from the earlier analysis of several hundred of the donors. In an earlier analysis of almost 600 of the donors, a V segment was called functional when productive rearrangements were above 56.7%, and segregating when the standard deviation between donors exceeded 5%. A statistical classification framework was built for diagnosing cytomegalovirus status from the catalog of TCR beta chain sequences. In a later analysis, V and J genes were assigned by comparing TCR nucleotide sequences against IMGT/GENE-DB human TR gene sequences. Using the TCRdist pipeline, a later analysis assigned CDR3 sequences along with most-parsimonious VDJ recombination scenarios. In a later analysis, each TCR beta chain was defined by its CDR3 amino acid sequence together with its V-gene family, and reads lacking a unique V-gene family were excluded. To address suspected cross-contamination and a sequencing artifact, a later analysis removed 592 highly shared, low-generation-probability nucleotide sequences. In a later analysis, a clonal expansion index was calculated for each public chain from normalized within-repertoire ranks of inferred template counts. Generation probabilities in a later analysis came from a VDJ recombination model fitted to out-of-frame rearrangements, and those results were checked against IGoR. In a later analysis, TCR-TCR, TCR-HLA and TCR-CMV co-occurrence was scored with hypergeometric tests, and a repertoire-size bias correction was applied to TCR pairs. To estimate false discovery rates, a later analysis permuted the HLA or CMV assignments 20 times. In a later analysis, co-occurring TCRs were grouped using DBSCAN, and TCRdist sequence similarity was added for clustering within HLA-allele-positive subsets. Repertoires with fewer than 30,000 or more than 120,000 public chains were left out of co-occurrence clustering, as were about 5 repertoires with anomalous nucleotide sharing. Entries here come from immuneACCESS through TCRdb and include only in-frame sequences with V and J called. Some clones fail to appear in such tables; in the studies checked, an unresolved V gene covers under half of the shortfall, and the cause of the remainder is unknown. V, J and clone size are taken as reported in that table, and D and trimming were inferred from the DNA itself. The sample profile shows 110,000 or so clones; roughly three quarters of them were found once. 15% to 20% of the sample is taken by the ten largest.

The paper's findings and limits, for the study overall: A total of about 180 TCR beta chains were listed by the study as associated with cytomegalovirus. The authors suggested that the approach could potentially be generalized to other disease states and immunological phenotypes. In an earlier analysis of about 600 of the donors, most TCR beta V segments appeared in productive rearrangements about 90% or about 30% of the time, broadly matching IMGT annotations. A further reported finding was that TCR beta sequences accurately predicted the HLA-A and HLA-B alleles for most subjects in the first cohort. According to a later analysis, TCR association rates differed among HLA loci, with DRB1 alleles showing the most associated TCRs and HLA-C alleles showing the fewest. The sequencing pipeline was judged likely to have produced a cluster of highly shared sequence variants as a technical artifact. A few of the identified cytomegalovirus-associated TCR beta chains were confirmed in vitro to be specific for cytomegalovirus antigens. Because some donors lacked HLA typing at each locus, the association tests relied only on the typed subset. The only immune exposure information available for the cohort was CMV serostatus. According to a later analysis, most CMV-associated TCR beta chains appeared to be HLA-restricted, and the HLA associations seemed to be driven largely by CMV exposure. While some public TCRs were present in many individuals, most TCR sequences turned up only very rarely across donors. Compared with the approximately 710-donor mean, donors in an Asian-associated ancestry cluster had fewer N-insertions in productive TCRs, according to a later genetic analysis. In a later analysis, HLA-associated TCR beta chains were found to be more clonally expanded and to have lower generation probabilities than equally common non-associated chains. The classifier was reported to diagnose cytomegalovirus status with high specificity and sensitivity in both the original and validation cohorts. A later genetic analysis associated a missense DCLRE1C variant with V-gene and J-gene trimming of TCR beta chains, and an independent cohort replicated the association. When HLA alleles, especially DR and DQ, strongly co-occurred, attributing TCR associations to individual alleles was difficult. Several of the top co-occurrence clusters appeared to be linked to parvovirus B19, influenza, CMV and Epstein-Barr virus, according to a later analysis. Some IMGT-functional V segments, including TRBV6-2 and TRBV6-3, could not be told apart with the 87-base-pair reads, so those segments were excluded. Sequencing depth was assumed to be roughly uniform across donors in the presence/absence analyses, though that assumption may not hold. Because counts were too low, around 17 rarely observed V segments, including chromosome 9 orphons, were left out of the earlier analysis of 587 of the donors. In this cohort, only TCR beta chains were sequenced, and detectable features were limited by the absence of alpha or paired-chain data. Correlated functional status among segregating V segments might reflect linkage disequilibrium, but an unknown experimental factor could not be ruled out. At a false discovery rate of 0.05, a later analysis linked around 17,000 TCR beta sequences to specific HLA alleles.

The chain employs TRBV28 and TRBJ2-7, and TRBD1 may be the D gene, going by 6 matching bases. The receptor was isolated from a middle-aged man in good health and CMV-seropositive. What was sequenced was PBMCs. The CDR3 reads CASRSGVRLSYEQYF. The sequence in DNA is TGTGCCAGCAGGTCAGGGGTCCGACTCTCCTACGAGCAGTACTTC.